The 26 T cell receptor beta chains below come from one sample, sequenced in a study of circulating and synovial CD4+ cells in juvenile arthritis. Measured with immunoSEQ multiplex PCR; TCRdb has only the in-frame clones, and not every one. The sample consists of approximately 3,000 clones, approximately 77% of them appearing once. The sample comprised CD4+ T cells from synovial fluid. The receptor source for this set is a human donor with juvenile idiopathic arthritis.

The CDR3 DNA sequence: TGCAGCGTTGCCACCGGGACAAGGGATCAGCCCCAGCATTTT. Protein product: CSVATGTRDQPQHF. V usage is TRBV29-1 and J usage is TRBJ1-5; D is possibly TRBD1 (6 bases). The germline gives CDR1 SQVTM, CDR2 ANQGSEA. Trimming cost V 4 bases and J 5 bases, with 15 bases left between them. The CDR3 loop spans 14 amino acids. Filled out from reference TRBV29-1 and TRBJ1-5, the complete variable domain reads SAVISQKPSRDICQRGTSLTIQCQVDSQVTMMFWYRQQPGQSLTLIATANQGSEATYESGFVIDKFPISRPNLTFSTLTVSNMSPEDSSIYLCSVATGTRDQPQHFGDGTRLSIL.

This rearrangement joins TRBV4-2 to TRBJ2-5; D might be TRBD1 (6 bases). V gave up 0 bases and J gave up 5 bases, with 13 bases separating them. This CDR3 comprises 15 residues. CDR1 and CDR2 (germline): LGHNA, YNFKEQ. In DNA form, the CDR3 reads TGTGCCAGCAGCCAAGAGTGGGAGAGGGGGGAGACCCAGTACTTC. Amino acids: CASSQEWERGETQYF.

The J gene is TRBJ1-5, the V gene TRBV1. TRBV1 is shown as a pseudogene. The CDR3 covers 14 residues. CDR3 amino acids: CTSSLDEDGQPQHF. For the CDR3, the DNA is TGCACCAGCAGCCTAGATGAGGATGGTCAGCCCCAGCATTTT.

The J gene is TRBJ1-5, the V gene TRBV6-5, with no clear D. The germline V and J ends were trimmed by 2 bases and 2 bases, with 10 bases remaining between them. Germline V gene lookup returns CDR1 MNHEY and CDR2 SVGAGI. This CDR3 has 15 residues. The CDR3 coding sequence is TGTGCCAGCAGTTACGGTAGGGAGGGCAATCAGCCCCAGCATTTT. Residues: CASSYGREGNQPQHF.

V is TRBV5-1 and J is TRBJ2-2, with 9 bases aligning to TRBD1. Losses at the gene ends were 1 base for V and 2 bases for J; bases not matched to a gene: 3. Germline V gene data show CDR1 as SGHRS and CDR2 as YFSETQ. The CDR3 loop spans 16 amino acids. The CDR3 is CASSLRGQGNTGELFF. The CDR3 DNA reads TGCGCCAGCAGCTTGAGGGGACAGGGAAACACCGGGGAGCTGTTTTTT.

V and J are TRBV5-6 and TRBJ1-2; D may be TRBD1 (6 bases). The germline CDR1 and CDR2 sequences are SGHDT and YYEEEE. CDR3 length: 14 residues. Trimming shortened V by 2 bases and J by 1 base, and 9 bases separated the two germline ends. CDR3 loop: CASSLQGHNYGYTF. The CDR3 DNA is TGTGCCAGCAGCTTACAGGGCCATAACTATGGCTACACCTTC.

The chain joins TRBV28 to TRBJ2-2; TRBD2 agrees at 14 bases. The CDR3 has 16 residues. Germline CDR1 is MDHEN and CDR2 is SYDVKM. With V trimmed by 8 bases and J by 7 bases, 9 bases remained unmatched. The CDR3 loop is CASGPGLAGEGGELFF. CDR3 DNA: TGTGCCAGCGGTCCGGGACTAGCGGGAGAGGGCGGGGAGCTGTTTTTT.

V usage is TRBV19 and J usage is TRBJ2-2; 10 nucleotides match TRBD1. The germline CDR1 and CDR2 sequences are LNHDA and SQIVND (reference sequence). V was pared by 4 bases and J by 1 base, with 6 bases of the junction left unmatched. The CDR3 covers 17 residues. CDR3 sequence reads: CASSSPTGGKNTGELFF. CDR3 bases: TGTGCCAGTAGTAGTCCGACAGGGGGCAAGAACACCGGGGAGCTGTTTTTT.

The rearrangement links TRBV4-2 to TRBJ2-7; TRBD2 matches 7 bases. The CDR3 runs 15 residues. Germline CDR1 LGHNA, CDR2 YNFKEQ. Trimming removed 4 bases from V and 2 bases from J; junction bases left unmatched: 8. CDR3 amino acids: CASSLRSGTAYEQYF. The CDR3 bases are TGTGCCAGCAGCCTAAGAAGCGGGACTGCCTACGAGCAGTACTTC.

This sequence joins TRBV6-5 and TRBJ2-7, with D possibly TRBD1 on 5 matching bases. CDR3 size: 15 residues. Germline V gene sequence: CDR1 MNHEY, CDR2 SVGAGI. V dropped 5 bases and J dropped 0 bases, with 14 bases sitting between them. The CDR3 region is CASSKGHSGSYEQYF. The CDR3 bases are TGTGCCAGCAGTAAAGGACATAGTGGCTCCTACGAGCAGTACTTC.

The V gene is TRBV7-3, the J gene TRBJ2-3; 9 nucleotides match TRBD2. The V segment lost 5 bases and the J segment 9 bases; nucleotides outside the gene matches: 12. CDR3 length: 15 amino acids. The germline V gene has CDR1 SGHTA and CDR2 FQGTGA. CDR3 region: CASSPLAGGPGTQYF. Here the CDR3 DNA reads TGTGCCAGCAGCCCGCTTGCGGGGGGGCCAGGCACGCAGTATTTT.

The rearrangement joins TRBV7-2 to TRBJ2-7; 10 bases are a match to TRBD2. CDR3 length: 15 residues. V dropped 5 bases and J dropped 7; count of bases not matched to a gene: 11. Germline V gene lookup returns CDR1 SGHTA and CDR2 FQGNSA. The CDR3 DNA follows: TGTGCCAGCAGCCCACTTCAGCGGGAGGGGGGGGAGCAGTACTTC. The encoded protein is CASSPLQREGGEQYF.

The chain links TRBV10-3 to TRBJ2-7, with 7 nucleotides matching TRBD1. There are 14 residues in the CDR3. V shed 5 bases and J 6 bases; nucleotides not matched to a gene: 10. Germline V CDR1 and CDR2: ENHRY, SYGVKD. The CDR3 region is CAISTQTGLSEQYF. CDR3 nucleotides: TGTGCCATCAGTACCCAGACAGGGTTAAGCGAGCAGTACTTC.

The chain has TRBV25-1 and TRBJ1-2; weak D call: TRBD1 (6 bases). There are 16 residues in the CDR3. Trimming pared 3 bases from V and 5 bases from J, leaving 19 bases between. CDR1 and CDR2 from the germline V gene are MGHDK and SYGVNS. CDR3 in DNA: TGTGCCAGCAGTGACCACTTGGGGATAGGGGGATATGGCTACACCTTC. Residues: CASSDHLGIGGYGYTF.

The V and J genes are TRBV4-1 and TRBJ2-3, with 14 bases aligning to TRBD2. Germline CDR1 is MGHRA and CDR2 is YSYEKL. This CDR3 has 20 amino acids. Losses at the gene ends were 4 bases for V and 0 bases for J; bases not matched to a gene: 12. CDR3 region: CASSPEGGLAGVGSTDTQYF. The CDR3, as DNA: TGCGCCAGCAGCCCAGAGGGGGGACTAGCGGGAGTCGGGAGCACAGATACGCAGTATTTT.

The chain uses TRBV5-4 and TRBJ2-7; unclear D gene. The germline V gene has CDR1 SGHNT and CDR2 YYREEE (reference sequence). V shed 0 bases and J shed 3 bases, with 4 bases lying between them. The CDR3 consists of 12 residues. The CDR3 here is CASSLDRYEQYF. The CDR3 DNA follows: TGTGCCAGCAGCTTGGATCGCTACGAGCAGTACTTC.

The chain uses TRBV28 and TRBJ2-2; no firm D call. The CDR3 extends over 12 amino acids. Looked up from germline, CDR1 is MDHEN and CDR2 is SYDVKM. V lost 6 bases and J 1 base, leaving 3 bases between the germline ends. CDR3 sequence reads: CASRQNTGELFF. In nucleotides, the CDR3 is TGTGCCAGCAGACAGAACACCGGGGAGCTGTTTTTT.

The DNA of the CDR3 is TGTGCCAGCAGCGCAGGGTGGATGAACACTGAAGCTTTCTTT. It translates to CASSAGWMNTEAFF. V gene TRBV9 combines with J gene TRBJ1-1, with D maybe TRBD1 (5 bases). Germline CDR1 SGDLS, CDR2 YYNGEE. V lost 3 bases to trimming and J lost 0 bases, with 9 bases between them. This CDR3 is built from 14 residues.

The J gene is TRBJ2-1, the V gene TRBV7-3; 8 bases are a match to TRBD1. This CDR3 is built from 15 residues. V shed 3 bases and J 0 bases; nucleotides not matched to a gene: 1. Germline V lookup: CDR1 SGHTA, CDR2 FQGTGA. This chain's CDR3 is CASSLGQASYNEQFF. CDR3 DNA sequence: TGTGCCAGCAGCTTGGGACAGGCCTCCTACAATGAGCAGTTCTTC.

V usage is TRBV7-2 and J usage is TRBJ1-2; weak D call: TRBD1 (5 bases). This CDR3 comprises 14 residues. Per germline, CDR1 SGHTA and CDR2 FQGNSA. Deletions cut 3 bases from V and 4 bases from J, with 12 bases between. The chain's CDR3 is CASSFPLGGYGYTF. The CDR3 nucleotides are TGTGCCAGCAGCTTCCCCCTGGGGGGCTATGGCTACACCTTC.

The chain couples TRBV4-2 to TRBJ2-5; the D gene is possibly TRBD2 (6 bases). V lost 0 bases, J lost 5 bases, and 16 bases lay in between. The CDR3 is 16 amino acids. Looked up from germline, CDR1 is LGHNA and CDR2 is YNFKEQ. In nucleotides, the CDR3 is TGTGCCAGCAGCCAAGAAGAAAAGCGGGCGACGGAGACCCAGTACTTC. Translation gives CASSQEEKRATETQYF.

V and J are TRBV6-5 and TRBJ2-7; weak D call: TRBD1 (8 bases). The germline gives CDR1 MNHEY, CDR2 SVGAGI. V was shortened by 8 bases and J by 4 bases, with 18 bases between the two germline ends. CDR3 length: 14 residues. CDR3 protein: CASRNDRGGYEQYF. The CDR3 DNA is TGTGCCAGCCGTAACGACAGGGGAGGGTACGAGCAGTACTTC.

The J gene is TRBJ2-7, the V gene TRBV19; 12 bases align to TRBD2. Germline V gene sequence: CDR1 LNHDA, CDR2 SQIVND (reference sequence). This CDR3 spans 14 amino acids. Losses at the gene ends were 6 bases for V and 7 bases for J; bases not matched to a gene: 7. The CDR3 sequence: CASSPSGRAGEQYF. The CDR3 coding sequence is TGTGCCAGTAGCCCTAGCGGGAGGGCGGGAGAGCAGTACTTC. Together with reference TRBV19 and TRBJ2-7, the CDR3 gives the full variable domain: DGGITQSPKYLFRKEGQNVTLSCEQNLNHDAMYWYRQDPGQGLRLIYYSQIVNDFQKGDIAEGYSVSREKKESFPLTVTSAQKNPTAFYLCASSPSGRAGEQYFGPGTRLTVT.

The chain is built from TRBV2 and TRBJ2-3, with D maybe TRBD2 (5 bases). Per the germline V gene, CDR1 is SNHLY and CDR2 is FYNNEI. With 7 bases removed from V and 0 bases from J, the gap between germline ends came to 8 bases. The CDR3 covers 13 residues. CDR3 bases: TGTGCCAGCAACCGGGGTAGCACAGATACGCAGTATTTT. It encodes CASNRGSTDTQYF. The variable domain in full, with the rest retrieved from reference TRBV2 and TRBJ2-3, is EPEVTQTPSHQVTQMGQEVILRCVPISNHLYFYWYRQILGQKVEFLVSFYNNEISEKSEIFDDQFSVERPDGSNFTLKIRSTKLEDSAMYFCASNRGSTDTQYFGPGTRLTVL.

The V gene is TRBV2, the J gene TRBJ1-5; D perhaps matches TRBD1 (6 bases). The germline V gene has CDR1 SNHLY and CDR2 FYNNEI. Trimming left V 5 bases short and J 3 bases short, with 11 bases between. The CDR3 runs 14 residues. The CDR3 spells CASSSGQYNQPQHF. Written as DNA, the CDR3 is TGTGCCAGCAGTAGCGGACAGTACAATCAGCCCCAGCATTTT.

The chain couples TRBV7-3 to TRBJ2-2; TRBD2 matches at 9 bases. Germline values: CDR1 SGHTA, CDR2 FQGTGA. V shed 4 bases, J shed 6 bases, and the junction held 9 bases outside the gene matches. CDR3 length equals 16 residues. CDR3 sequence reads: CASSYSGSTGAGELFF. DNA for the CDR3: TGTGCCAGCAGCTATAGCGGGAGTACGGGAGCCGGGGAGCTGTTTTTT.